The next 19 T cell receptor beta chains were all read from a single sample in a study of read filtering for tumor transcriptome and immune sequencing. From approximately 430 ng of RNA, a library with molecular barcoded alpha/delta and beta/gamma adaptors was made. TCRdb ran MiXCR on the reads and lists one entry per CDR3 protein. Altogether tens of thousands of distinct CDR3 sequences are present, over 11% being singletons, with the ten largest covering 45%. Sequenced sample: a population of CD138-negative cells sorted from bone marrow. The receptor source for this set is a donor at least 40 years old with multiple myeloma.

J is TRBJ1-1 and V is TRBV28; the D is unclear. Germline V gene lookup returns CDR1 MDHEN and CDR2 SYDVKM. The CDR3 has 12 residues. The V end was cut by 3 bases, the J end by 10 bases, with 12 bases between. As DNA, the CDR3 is TGTGCCAGCAGTTTTGGTCAAAGAGGAGCTTTCTTT. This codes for CASSFGQRGAFF.

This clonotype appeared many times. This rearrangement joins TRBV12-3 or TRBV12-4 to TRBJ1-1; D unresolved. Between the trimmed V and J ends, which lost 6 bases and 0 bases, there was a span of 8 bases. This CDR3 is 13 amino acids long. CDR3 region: CASSPDMNTEAFF. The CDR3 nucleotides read TGTGCCAGCAGCCCAGACATGAACACTGAAGCTTTCTTT.

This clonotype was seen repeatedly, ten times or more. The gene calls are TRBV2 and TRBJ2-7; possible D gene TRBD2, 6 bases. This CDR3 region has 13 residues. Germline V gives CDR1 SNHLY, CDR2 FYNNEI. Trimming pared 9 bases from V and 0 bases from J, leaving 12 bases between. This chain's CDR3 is CASKPGSSYEQYF. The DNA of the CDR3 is TGTGCCAGTAAGCCCGGGAGCTCCTACGAGCAGTACTTC.

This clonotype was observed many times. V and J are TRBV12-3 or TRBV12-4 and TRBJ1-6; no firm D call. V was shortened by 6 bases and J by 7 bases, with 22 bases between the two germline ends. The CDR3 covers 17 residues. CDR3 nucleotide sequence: TGTGCCAGCAGCCGTGTTCCCCCGGGAGCGAAGAATTCACCCCTCCACTTT. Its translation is CASSRVPPGAKNSPLHF.

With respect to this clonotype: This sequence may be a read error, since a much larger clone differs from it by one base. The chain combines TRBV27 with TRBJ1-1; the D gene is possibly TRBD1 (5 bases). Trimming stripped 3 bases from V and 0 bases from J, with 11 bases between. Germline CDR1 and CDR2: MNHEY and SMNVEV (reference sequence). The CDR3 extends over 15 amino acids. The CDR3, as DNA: TGTGCCAGCAGTTTCCGGGCAGGGCTGAACACTGAAGCTTTCTTT. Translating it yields CASSFRAGLNTEAFF.

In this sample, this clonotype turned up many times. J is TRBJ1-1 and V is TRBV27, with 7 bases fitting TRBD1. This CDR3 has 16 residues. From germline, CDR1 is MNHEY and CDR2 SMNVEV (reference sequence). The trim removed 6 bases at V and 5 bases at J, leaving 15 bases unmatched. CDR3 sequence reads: CASSPRSNRGLTEAFF. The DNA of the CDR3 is TGTGCCAGCAGCCCACGCTCCAACAGGGGACTAACTGAAGCTTTCTTT.

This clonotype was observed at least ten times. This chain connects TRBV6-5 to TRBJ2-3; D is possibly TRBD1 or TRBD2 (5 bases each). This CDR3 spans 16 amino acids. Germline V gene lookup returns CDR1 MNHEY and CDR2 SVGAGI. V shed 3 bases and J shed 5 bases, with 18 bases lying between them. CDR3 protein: CASSYTPGGVKDTQYF. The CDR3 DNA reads TGTGCCAGCAGTTATACCCCTGGGGGAGTGAAAGATACGCAGTATTTT.

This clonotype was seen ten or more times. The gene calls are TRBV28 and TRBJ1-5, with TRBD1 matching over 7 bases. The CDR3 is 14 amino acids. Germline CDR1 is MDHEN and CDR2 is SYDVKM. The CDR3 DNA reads TGTGTCGCGATTGACAGGGAAAGACGTCAGCCCCAGCATTTT. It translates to CVAIDRERRQPQHF.

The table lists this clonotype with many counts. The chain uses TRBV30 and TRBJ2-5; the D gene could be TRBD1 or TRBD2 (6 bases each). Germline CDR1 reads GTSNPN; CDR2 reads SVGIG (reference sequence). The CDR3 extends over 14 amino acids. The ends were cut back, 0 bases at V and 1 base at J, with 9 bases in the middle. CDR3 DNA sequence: TGTGCCTGGAGTGTAAAGGGGGGCCAAGAGACCCAGTACTTC. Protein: CAWSVKGGQETQYF.

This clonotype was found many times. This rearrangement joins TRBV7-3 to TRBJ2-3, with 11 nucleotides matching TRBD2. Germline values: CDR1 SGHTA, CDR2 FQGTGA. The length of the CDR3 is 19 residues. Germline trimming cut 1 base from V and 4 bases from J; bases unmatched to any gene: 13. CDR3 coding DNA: TGTGCCAGCAGCTTAATGGCAGGTGTCCTAGCGGGAGGCCCAGATACGCAGTATTTT. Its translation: CASSLMAGVLAGGPDTQYF.

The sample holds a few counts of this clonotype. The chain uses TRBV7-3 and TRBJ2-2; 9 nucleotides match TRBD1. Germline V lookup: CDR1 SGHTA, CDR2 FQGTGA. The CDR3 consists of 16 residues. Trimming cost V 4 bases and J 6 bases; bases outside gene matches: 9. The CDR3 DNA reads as TGTGCCAGCAGCTCGACGAACAGGGGGCGCGCCGGGGAGCTGTTTTTT. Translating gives CASSSTNRGRAGELFF.

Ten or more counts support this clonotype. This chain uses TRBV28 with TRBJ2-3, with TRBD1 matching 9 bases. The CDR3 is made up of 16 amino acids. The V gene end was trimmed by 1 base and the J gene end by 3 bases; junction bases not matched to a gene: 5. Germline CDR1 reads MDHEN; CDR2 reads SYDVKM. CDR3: CASSLSGTGYTDTQYF. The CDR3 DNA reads TGTGCCAGCAGTTTATCCGGGACAGGGTATACAGATACGCAGTATTTT. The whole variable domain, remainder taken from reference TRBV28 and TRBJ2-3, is DVKVTQSSRYLVKRTGEKVFLECVQDMDHENMFWYRQDPGLGLRLIYFSYDVKMKEKGDIPEGYSVSREKKERFSLILESASTNQTSMYLCASSLSGTGYTDTQYFGPGTRLTVL.

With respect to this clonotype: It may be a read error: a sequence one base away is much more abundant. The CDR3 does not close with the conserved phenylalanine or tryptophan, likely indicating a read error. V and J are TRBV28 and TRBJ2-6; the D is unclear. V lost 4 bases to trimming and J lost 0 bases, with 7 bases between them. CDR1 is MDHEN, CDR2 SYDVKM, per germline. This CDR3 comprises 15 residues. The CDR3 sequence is CASSSWYSGANVLTS. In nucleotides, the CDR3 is TGTGCCAGCAGTTCGTGGTACTCTGGGGCCAACGTCCTGACTTCC.

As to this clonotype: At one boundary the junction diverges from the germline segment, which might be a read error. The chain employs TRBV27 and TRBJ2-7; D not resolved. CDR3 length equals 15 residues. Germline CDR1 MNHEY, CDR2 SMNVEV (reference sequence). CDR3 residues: CASSTHGGRAYGQYF. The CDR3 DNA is TGTGCCAGCAGCACGCACGGTGGCAGAGCCTACGGGCAGTACTTC.

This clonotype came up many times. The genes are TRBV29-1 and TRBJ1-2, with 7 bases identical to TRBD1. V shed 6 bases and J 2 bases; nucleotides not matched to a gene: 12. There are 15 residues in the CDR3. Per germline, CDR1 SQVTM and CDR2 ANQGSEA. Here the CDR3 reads CSVAIGQVINYGYTF. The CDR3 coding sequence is TGCAGCGTCGCCATTGGACAGGTCATAAACTATGGCTACACCTTC.

In DNA form, the CDR3 reads TGCAGCGGGTCCCGTGAACAGGTTAACTATGGCTACACCTTC. It yields the protein CSGSREQVNYGYTF. This chain connects TRBV29-1 to TRBJ1-2, with D maybe TRBD1 (5 bases). Trimming shortened V by 7 bases and J by 1 base, and 16 bases separated the two germline ends. The V gene's germline CDR1 is SQVTM and CDR2 ANQGSEA. The CDR3 consists of 14 residues.

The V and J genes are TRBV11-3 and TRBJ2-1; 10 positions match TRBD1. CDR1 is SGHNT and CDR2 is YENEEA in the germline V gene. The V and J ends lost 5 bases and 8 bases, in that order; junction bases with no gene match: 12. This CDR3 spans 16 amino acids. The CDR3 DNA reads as TGTGCCAGCAGCCCTCCACGGACAGGGGGAGGCGATGAGCAGTTCTTC. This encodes CASSPPRTGGGDEQFF.

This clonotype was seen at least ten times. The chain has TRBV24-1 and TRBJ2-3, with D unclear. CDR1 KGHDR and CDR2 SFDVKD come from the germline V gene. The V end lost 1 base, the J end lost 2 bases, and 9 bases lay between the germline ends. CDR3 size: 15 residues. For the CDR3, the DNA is TGTGCCACCAGTGATTTCCTCGCTTCCACAGATACGCAGTATTTT. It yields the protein CATSDFLASTDTQYF.

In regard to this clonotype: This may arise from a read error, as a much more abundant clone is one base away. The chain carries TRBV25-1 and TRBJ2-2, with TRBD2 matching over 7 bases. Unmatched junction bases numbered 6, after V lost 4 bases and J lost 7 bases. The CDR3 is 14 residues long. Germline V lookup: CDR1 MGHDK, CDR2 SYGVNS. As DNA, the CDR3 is TGTGCCAGCAGTGGGGCAGGGAGGGGCGGGGAGCTGTTTTTT. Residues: CASSGAGRGGELFF.